This T cell receptor beta chain was sequenced in a study of shared T cell receptors in the human thymus. The CDR3 totals 15 residues. The V gene lost 4 bases and the J gene lost 9 bases, with 20 bases spanning the gap. Germline CDR1 reads SGHRS; CDR2 reads YFSETQ. TCRdb's copy holds only in-frame clones and misses some; the assay was immunoSEQ multiplex PCR. Here the sample spans hundreds of thousands of clones, roughly 86% being singletons. These data were also reused for a study on human thymus T cells. That investigation notes: Thymic samples were excised during corrective heart operations. Highly overlapping thymic repertoires among unrelated individuals were reported in related research.

The sequence came from a boy younger than two with a congenital heart defect. Input material: thymocytes. V and J are TRBV5-1 and TRBJ2-1, with D possibly matching TRBD2 (7 bases). The CDR3 region has the DNA TGCGCCAGCAGCCCGGGACTAACAGGGTCCCCTGAGCAGTTCTTC. Amino acid sequence: CASSPGLTGSPEQFF.